The TCR beta chain described here comes from a study of T cells in Graves' hyperthyroidism and ophthalmopathy. CDR1 MGHRA and CDR2 YSYEKL come from the germline V gene. This CDR3 region has 16 residues. Trimming removed 1 base at V and 0 bases at J, with 11 bases between. The sample holds a few counts of this clonotype. There were TCR beta CDR3 regions amplified from RNA transcripts. Carried out on the TCR CDR3, a first-round RT-PCR used the HTBI primer set. One entry per CDR3 protein results from TCRdb running MiXCR on the multiplex PCR reads. The data hold under 450,000 distinct CDR3 sequences, with about 18% observed a single time.

The specimen sequenced was blood. This TCR was sampled from a woman aged 25 to 39 with Graves' hyperthyroidism that later progressed to Graves' ophthalmopathy. V and J are TRBV4-1 and TRBJ2-3; D might be TRBD2 (6 bases). CDR3 DNA sequence: TGCGCCAGCAGCCAAGCAGCGGGCCTTAGCACAGATACGCAGTATTTT. Protein sequence: CASSQAAGLSTDTQYF.